This T cell receptor (beta chain) was observed in a study of blood T cell repertoires in COVID-19. Across the study: Researchers got acute and convalescent COVID-19 samples from the United States, Italy and Spain. The cDNA or gDNA used as material had been derived from T cells, B-cell-depleted T cells, or PBMCs.

This CDR3 is 13 amino acids long. V was clipped by 4 bases and J by 6 bases, with 12 bases between them. Per the germline V gene, CDR1 is SGHTA and CDR2 is FQGNSA. The protocol was immunoSEQ multiplex PCR, while the TCRdb copy is restricted to in-frame clones and leaves out a portion. Of fewer than 150,000 clones listed, about 87% were seen once; the top ten hold around 3.6%. This receptor was obtained from an older woman with acute or convalescent COVID-19. Sequenced: peripheral blood. The chain combines TRBV7-2 with TRBJ1-1; D remains unclear. In DNA, the CDR3 is TGTGCCAGCAGCTCTCAGGTGAGGGCTGAAGCTTTCTTT. Amino acids: CASSSQVRAEAFF.